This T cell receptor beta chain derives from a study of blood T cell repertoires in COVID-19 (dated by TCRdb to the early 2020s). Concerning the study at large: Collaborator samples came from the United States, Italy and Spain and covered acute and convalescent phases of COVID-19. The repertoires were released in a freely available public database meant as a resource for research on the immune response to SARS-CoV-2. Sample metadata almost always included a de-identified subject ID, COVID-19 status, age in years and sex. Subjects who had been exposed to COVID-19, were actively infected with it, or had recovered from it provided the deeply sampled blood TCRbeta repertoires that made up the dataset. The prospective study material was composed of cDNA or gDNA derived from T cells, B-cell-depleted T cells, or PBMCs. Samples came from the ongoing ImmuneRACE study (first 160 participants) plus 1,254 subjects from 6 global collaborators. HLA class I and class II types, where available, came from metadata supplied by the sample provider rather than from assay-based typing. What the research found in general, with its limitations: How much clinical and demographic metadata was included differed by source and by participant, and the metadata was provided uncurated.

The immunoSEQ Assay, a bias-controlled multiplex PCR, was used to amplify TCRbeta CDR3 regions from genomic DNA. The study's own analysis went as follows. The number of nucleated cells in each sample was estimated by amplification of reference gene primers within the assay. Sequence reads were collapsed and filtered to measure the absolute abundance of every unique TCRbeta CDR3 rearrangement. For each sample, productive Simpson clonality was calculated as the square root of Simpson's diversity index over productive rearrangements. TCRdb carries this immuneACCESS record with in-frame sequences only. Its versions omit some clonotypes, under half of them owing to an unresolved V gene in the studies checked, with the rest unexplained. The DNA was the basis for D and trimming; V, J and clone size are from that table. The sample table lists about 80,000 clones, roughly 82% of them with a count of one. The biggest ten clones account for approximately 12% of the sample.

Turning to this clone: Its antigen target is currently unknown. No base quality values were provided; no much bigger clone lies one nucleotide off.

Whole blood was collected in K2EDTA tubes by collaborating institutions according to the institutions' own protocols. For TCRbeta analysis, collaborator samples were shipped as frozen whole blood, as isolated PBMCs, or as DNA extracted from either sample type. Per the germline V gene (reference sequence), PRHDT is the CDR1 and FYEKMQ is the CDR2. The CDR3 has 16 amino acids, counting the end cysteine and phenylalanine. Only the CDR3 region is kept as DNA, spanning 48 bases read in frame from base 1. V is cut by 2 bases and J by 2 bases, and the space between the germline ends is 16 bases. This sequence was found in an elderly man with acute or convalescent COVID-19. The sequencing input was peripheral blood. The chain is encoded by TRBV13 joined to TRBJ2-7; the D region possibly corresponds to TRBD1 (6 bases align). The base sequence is TGTGCCAGCAGCTTAAGGGCCGGGACAAGGCCCTACGAGCAGTACTTC. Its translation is CASSLRAGTRPYEQYF. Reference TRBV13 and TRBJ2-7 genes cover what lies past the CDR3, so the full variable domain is AAGVIQSPRHLIKEKRETATLKCYPIPRHDTVYWYQQGPGQDPQFLISFYEKMQSDKGSIPDRFSAQQFSDYHSELNMSSLELGDSALYFCASSLRAGTRPYEQYFGPGTRLTVT.